The sequence of this T cell receptor (beta chain) was determined in a study of cytomegalovirus exposure and HLA in healthy donors. General observations from the study: An analysis was carried out at a later point. It showed that HLA-associated TCR beta chains were more clonally expanded than equally common non-associated chains. According to the study, roughly 160 TCR beta chains were cytomegalovirus-associated. Within an earlier analysis, most TCR beta V segments proved productive either about 90% or about 30% of the time.

Whereas donors were nominally healthy upon sampling, unrecorded immune exposures were probable. With regard to this clone: Its antigen is undetermined.

The PCR used 60 Vbeta and 13 Jbeta primers. Method: immunoSEQ multiplex PCR; TCRdb's copy keeps in-frame clones and lacks some. The data contain over 100,000 clones, roughly 73% of them singletons. The source of this sequence is a woman in her thirties in good health and CMV-seronegative. Material: PBMCs.

The CDR3 protein is CASSLSLAGTDEQYF. CDR3 DNA: TGTGCCAGCAGCTTATCCCTAGCGGGGACCGACGAGCAGTACTTC. This chain connects TRBV7-3 to TRBJ2-7; 9 positions match TRBD2. CDR3 size: 15 residues. The trim removed 2 bases at V and 5 bases at J, leaving 7 bases unmatched. Germline V gene data show CDR1 as SGHTA and CDR2 as FQGTGA.